A selection of T cell receptor beta chains follows, all from one sample in a study of T cell responses to AZD1222 COVID-19 vaccine. Assay used: immunoSEQ multiplex PCR; TCRdb lists only in-frame clones, some missing. The table has about 140,000 clones, about 92% seen once. The sequencing here drew on peripheral blood, taken on day 0 of AZD1222 vaccination. These receptors were collected from an adult in good health. Each CDR3 is given with its conserved first and last residue. A D gene is named only where the DNA matches it firmly. The size entry is marked missing in some rows and otherwise reads once, few, many or a size class.

v_gene	abundance	j_gene	d_gene	CDR3aa	CDR3nt
TRBV12-3/TRBV12-4	NA	TRBJ2-1	NA	CASSPSSYNEQFF	TGTGCCAGCAGCCCCAGCTCCTACAATGAGCAGTTCTTC
TRBV27	NA	TRBJ2-7	TRBD2	CASSAGVPYEQYF	TGTGCCAGCAGTGCGGGAGTCCCCTACGAGCAGTACTTC
TRBV3-1/TRBV3-2	NA	TRBJ2-5	TRBD2	CASSHLAGGIQETQYF	TGTGCCAGCAGCCACCTAGCGGGGGGCATTCAAGAGACCCAGTACTTC
TRBV10-1	NA	TRBJ2-4	TRBD1	CASSGQGNIQYF	TGCGCCAGCTCGGGACAGGGGAACATTCAGTACTTC
TRBV9	NA	TRBJ1-3	NA	CASSREGGSGNTIYF	TGTGCCAGCAGCCGAGAGGGAGGTTCTGGAAACACCATATATTTT
TRBV6-5	NA	TRBJ1-2	NA	CASSYGGPNYGYTF	TGTGCCAGCAGTTATGGAGGTCCTAACTATGGCTACACCTTC
TRBV7-8	NA	TRBJ2-1	NA	CASSPLLVSGQFF	TGTGCCAGCAGCCCTCTTTTGGTCTCGGGGCAGTTCTTC
TRBV6-4	once	TRBJ2-3	NA	CASSLGGVTDTQYF	TGTGCCAGCAGCCTAGGGGGAGTCACAGATACGCAGTATTTT
TRBV4-1	once	TRBJ2-3	TRBD1	CASSPDRVSDTQYF	TGCGCCAGCAGCCCTGACAGGGTTTCAGATACGCAGTATTTT
TRBV12-3/TRBV12-4	NA	TRBJ1-2	NA	CASTLGRNYGYTF	TGTGCCAGCACGTTGGGCCGGAACTATGGCTACACCTTC
TRBV2	NA	TRBJ2-7	TRBD2	CASSPVVAGGRDEQYF	TGTGCCAGCAGTCCGGTAGTAGCGGGGGGGAGAGACGAGCAGTACTTC
TRBV9	NA	TRBJ2-1	TRBD2	CASSVQAGGAYNEQFF	TGTGCCAGCAGCGTACAAGCGGGGGGAGCCTACAATGAGCAGTTCTTC
TRBV4-1	NA	TRBJ2-3	NA	CASSQEGSDTQYF	TGCGCCAGCAGCCAAGAGGGGTCAGATACGCAGTATTTT
TRBV19	NA	TRBJ2-1	TRBD1	CASSSGGPYNEQFF	TGTGCCAGTAGTTCAGGGGGCCCCTACAATGAGCAGTTCTTC
TRBV6-2/TRBV6-3	NA	TRBJ2-7	TRBD1	CASSQGGRGEQYF	TGTGCCAGCAGTCAAGGGGGCCGAGGCGAGCAGTACTTC
TRBV11-2	NA	TRBJ2-5	NA	CASSWGETQYF	TGTGCCAGCAGCTGGGGGGAGACCCAGTACTTC
TRBV2	NA	TRBJ1-1	TRBD1	CASSLGQGMNTEAFF	TGTGCCAGCAGCCTCGGACAGGGAATGAACACTGAAGCTTTCTTT
TRBV9	NA	TRBJ2-2	NA	CASSLSYTGELFF	TGTGCCAGCAGCTTGTCATACACCGGGGAGCTGTTTTTT
TRBV24-1	NA	TRBJ1-1	NA	CATVQGLPEAFF	TGTGCCACCGTTCAGGGCCTCCCTGAAGCTTTCTTT
TRBV27	NA	TRBJ1-5	TRBD1	CASSLGTAGGQPQHF	TGTGCCAGCAGTTTAGGGACAGCAGGAGGCCAGCCCCAGCATTTT
TRBV30	NA	TRBJ1-4	NA	CAWSGGLGEKLFF	TGTGCCTGGAGTGGGGGGCTTGGGGAAAAACTGTTTTTT
TRBV18	NA	TRBJ1-4	NA	CASSPSVGNEKLFF	TGTGCCAGCTCACCAAGTGTGGGGAATGAAAAACTGTTTTTT
TRBV5-6	NA	TRBJ1-6	TRBD1	CASSLGTGGGSPLHF	TGTGCCAGCAGCTTGGGGACAGGGGGCGGTTCACCCCTCCACTTT
TRBV19	NA	TRBJ2-2	NA	CASSPTAGELFF	TGTGCCAGTAGCCCTACTGCCGGGGAGCTGTTTTTT
TRBV6-5	NA	TRBJ1-6	TRBD1	CAGRGQGGSPLHF	TGTGCCGGGAGGGGGCAGGGTGGTTCACCCCTCCACTTT
TRBV10-3	NA	TRBJ2-3	NA	CAINGGRDATDTQYF	TGTGCCATCAATGGTGGACGAGATGCGACAGATACGCAGTATTTT
TRBV12-3/TRBV12-4	NA	TRBJ2-1	NA	CASSLAERGTGFF	TGTGCCAGCAGTTTAGCAGAACGCGGGACGGGGTTCTTC
TRBV19	NA	TRBJ2-3	NA	CASSIGLGTDTQYF	TGTGCCAGTAGTATTGGACTCGGGACAGATACGCAGTATTTT
TRBV7-9	few	TRBJ2-3	NA	CASSTETSTDTQYF	TGTGCCAGCAGCACGGAGACTAGCACAGATACGCAGTATTTT
TRBV29-1	NA	TRBJ2-2	NA	CSVGTVITGELFF	TGCAGCGTTGGGACAGTTATCACCGGGGAGCTGTTTTTT
TRBV29-1	NA	TRBJ2-1	NA	CSVEVELRTYNEQFF	TGCAGCGTTGAAGTGGAACTCCGCACCTACAATGAGCAGTTCTTC
TRBV6-6	NA	TRBJ2-7	NA	CASSYSPGGPYEQYF	TGTGCCAGCAGTTACTCCCCCGGGGGACCCTACGAGCAGTACTTC
TRBV2	NA	TRBJ2-1	NA	CASRRGNEQFF	TGTGCCAGCAGGAGGGGCAATGAGCAGTTCTTC
TRBV9	NA	TRBJ1-5	TRBD1	CASSTGENQPQHF	TGTGCCAGCAGTACAGGGGAAAATCAGCCCCAGCATTTT
TRBV7-6	NA	TRBJ2-1	NA	CASKPRGSSSYNEQFF	TGTGCCAGCAAGCCACGGGGGTCGAGCTCCTACAATGAGCAGTTCTTC
TRBV7-2	once	TRBJ1-4	NA	CASRKSGVREEKLFF	TGTGCCAGCAGAAAAAGTGGGGTCAGGGAAGAAAAACTGTTTTTT
TRBV27	NA	TRBJ2-7	NA	CASSFPGRMFNEQYF	TGTGCCAGCAGTTTCCCGGGACGGATGTTCAACGAGCAGTACTTC
TRBV7-2	NA	TRBJ2-3	TRBD2	CASMTGRGSAGTPDTQYF	TGTGCCAGCATGACGGGGCGAGGATCAGCGGGGACGCCAGATACGCAGTATTTT
TRBV7-2	NA	TRBJ1-2	TRBD1	CASSQGQGRGYTF	TGTGCCAGCAGCCAAGGACAGGGGAGAGGCTACACCTTC
TRBV3-1/TRBV3-2	NA	TRBJ1-2	NA	CASSQRWSSYGYTF	TGTGCCAGCAGCCAACGTTGGTCAAGCTATGGCTACACCTTC
TRBV15	NA	TRBJ1-2	NA	CATSRVGSASNYGYTF	TGTGCCACCAGCAGAGTGGGGTCAGCCTCTAACTATGGCTACACCTTC
TRBV7-2	NA	TRBJ2-1	TRBD2	CASSLESGGALNEQFF	TGTGCCAGCAGCTTAGAAAGCGGGGGGGCTCTTAATGAGCAGTTCTTC
TRBV6-5	NA	TRBJ2-1	NA	CASSKRMAPDNEQFF	TGTGCCAGCAGTAAACGTATGGCCCCCGACAATGAGCAGTTCTTC
TRBV5-1	NA	TRBJ2-1	NA	CASSSRTEYNEQFF	TGCGCCAGCAGCTCCAGGACAGAGTACAATGAGCAGTTCTTC
TRBV18	few	TRBJ1-5	NA	CASSPEGSSNQPQHF	TGTGCCAGCTCACCAGAGGGATCGAGCAATCAGCCCCAGCATTTT
TRBV7-5	NA	TRBJ2-7	NA	CVRSPPGGRALPLLGEQYF	TGTGTCAGAAGCCCCCCTGGCGGGAGGGCCTTACCCCTACTGGGCGAGCAGTACTTC